Sequencing of this T cell receptor beta chain was carried out in a study of cytomegalovirus exposure and HLA in healthy donors. General observations from the study: A few of the chains that were CMV-associated were confirmed in vitro to be specific for CMV antigens. A later analysis reportedly found that, within productive TCRs, an Asian-associated ancestry cluster had fewer N-insertions than the mean observed across the roughly 700 donors. TCR beta V- and J-gene trimming was later associated with a missense DCLRE1C variant. Approximately 160 TCR beta chains were listed as cytomegalovirus-associated.

This clone was recorded a few times. Antigen unknown. Primers: 60 Vbeta forward and 13 Jbeta reverse. Method: immunoSEQ multiplex PCR; TCRdb's copy keeps in-frame clones and lacks some. The top ten clones hold about 4.5% of a sample with 95,000 to 130,000 clones, around 80% of them seen once. The CDR3 is 15 amino acids. V lost 5 bases to trimming and J lost 5 bases; unmatched junction nucleotides: 6. Germline loops: CDR1 SGHVS, CDR2 FQNEAQ. The material sequenced was PBMCs. The sequence came from a man aged 30-40 years in good health and CMV-seropositive. The chain has TRBV7-8 and TRBJ2-7, with TRBD2 identical over 13 bases. DNA for the CDR3: TGTGCCAGCAGCATAACTAGCGGGGGGGCCAACGAGCAGTACTTC. It encodes CASSITSGGANEQYF.